This is a list of T cell receptor beta chains from one sample in a study of cytomegalovirus exposure and HLA in healthy donors. Sequenced by immunoSEQ multiplex PCR; TCRdb stores in-frame clones only, minus some. The sample has 100,000 or so clones, more than 65% seen once. The sample taken for sequencing was PBMCs. Every receptor here comes from a man aged 35 to 55 in good health and CMV-seropositive. Both conserved end residues are part of each CDR3. D genes are given only for firm matches. Some rows have no size entry. The others give once, few or many, or a class for an expanded clone.

d_call: .; v_call: TRBV27; cdr3_length: 13; clone_size: .; j_call: TRBJ1-2; cdr3_nt: TGTGCCAGCAGGTTTGGGGGGGCGTTTGGCTACACCTTC; cdr3_aa: CASRFGGAFGYTF
d_call: TRBD1; v_call: TRBV28; cdr3_length: 15; clone_size: .; j_call: TRBJ1-1; cdr3_nt: TGTGCCAGCACCCCGGGACAGGGGGCGAAGACTGAAGCTTTCTTT; cdr3_aa: CASTPGQGAKTEAFF
d_call: .; v_call: TRBV27; cdr3_length: 14; clone_size: .; j_call: TRBJ2-1; cdr3_nt: TGTGCCAGCAGTTCCCGGGACTTGGGGAATGAGCAGTTCTTC; cdr3_aa: CASSSRDLGNEQFF
d_call: .; v_call: TRBV5-6; cdr3_length: 14; clone_size: .; j_call: TRBJ1-2; cdr3_nt: TGTGCCAGCAGCTTGGCAGGGTACGACTATGGCTACACCTTC; cdr3_aa: CASSLAGYDYGYTF
d_call: TRBD1; v_call: TRBV7-2; cdr3_length: 15; clone_size: .; j_call: TRBJ1-2; cdr3_nt: TGTGCCAGCAGCTTAGGTTGGGGACAGGGCTATGGCTACACCTTC; cdr3_aa: CASSLGWGQGYGYTF
d_call: .; v_call: TRBV7-2; cdr3_length: 16; clone_size: .; j_call: TRBJ2-6; cdr3_nt: TGTGCCAGCAGCTTAGCTGTGAGGTCTGGGGCCAACGGCCTGACTTTC; cdr3_aa: CASSLAVRSGANGLTF
d_call: TRBD2; v_call: TRBV27; cdr3_length: 15; clone_size: few; j_call: TRBJ2-1; cdr3_nt: TGTGCCAGCAGTTTACAAGCGGGGGTTCCAGGTGAGCAGTTCTTC; cdr3_aa: CASSLQAGVPGEQFF
d_call: TRBD1; v_call: TRBV6-1; cdr3_length: 15; clone_size: few; j_call: TRBJ1-5; cdr3_nt: TGTGCCAGCAGGGAGACAGGGACCAGCCATCAGCCCCAGCATTTT; cdr3_aa: CASRETGTSHQPQHF
d_call: TRBD1; v_call: TRBV28; cdr3_length: 14; clone_size: .; j_call: TRBJ1-4; cdr3_nt: TGTGCCAGCAGTTCGACAGGGGGGGATGAAAAACTGTTTTTT; cdr3_aa: CASSSTGGDEKLFF
d_call: .; v_call: TRBV15; cdr3_length: 14; clone_size: .; j_call: TRBJ2-3; cdr3_nt: TGTGCCACCAGCAAGGGCGGGGAAACAGATACGCAGTATTTT; cdr3_aa: CATSKGGETDTQYF
d_call: TRBD1; v_call: TRBV7-9; cdr3_length: 14; clone_size: few; j_call: TRBJ2-1; cdr3_nt: TGTGCCAGCAGCGCACGGGACAGGGATAATGAGCAGTTCTTC; cdr3_aa: CASSARDRDNEQFF
d_call: .; v_call: TRBV30; cdr3_length: 14; clone_size: once; j_call: TRBJ1-2; cdr3_nt: TGTGCCTGGAGTGGGAGGGGTCGCGACTATGGCTACACCTTC; cdr3_aa: CAWSGRGRDYGYTF
d_call: .; v_call: TRBV5-8; cdr3_length: 15; clone_size: .; j_call: TRBJ1-1; cdr3_nt: TGTGCCAGCAGCTTAGGGGGAGGGGTGAACACTGAAGCTTTCTTT; cdr3_aa: CASSLGGGVNTEAFF
d_call: .; v_call: TRBV7-9; cdr3_length: 14; clone_size: few; j_call: TRBJ2-1; cdr3_nt: TGTGCCAGCAGCTTAGTTAAGGGGTTATATGAGCAGTTCTTC; cdr3_aa: CASSLVKGLYEQFF
d_call: .; v_call: TRBV7-6; cdr3_length: 15; clone_size: .; j_call: TRBJ2-2; cdr3_nt: TGTGCCAGCAGCCGTGGGACTGGGATGGCCGGGGAGCTGTTTTTT; cdr3_aa: CASSRGTGMAGELFF
d_call: TRBD2; v_call: TRBV5-1; cdr3_length: 17; clone_size: .; j_call: TRBJ2-3; cdr3_nt: TGCGCCAGCAGCTTGGCAACGGGAGCGGGAGAAGCGGATACGCAGTATTTT; cdr3_aa: CASSLATGAGEADTQYF
d_call: TRBD1; v_call: TRBV9; cdr3_length: 15; clone_size: .; j_call: TRBJ1-2; cdr3_nt: TGTGCCAGCAGTCGGACAGGGGGCGGGAGTAATGGCTACACCTTC; cdr3_aa: CASSRTGGGSNGYTF
d_call: .; v_call: TRBV5-4; cdr3_length: 13; clone_size: .; j_call: TRBJ1-1; cdr3_nt: TGTGCCAGCAGCTTGGAACGGGGCACTGAAGCTTTCTTT; cdr3_aa: CASSLERGTEAFF
d_call: TRBD1; v_call: TRBV4-1; cdr3_length: 14; clone_size: .; j_call: TRBJ2-1; cdr3_nt: TGCGCCAGCAGCCGACAACAGGGGGACAATGAGCAGTTCTTC; cdr3_aa: CASSRQQGDNEQFF
d_call: .; v_call: TRBV9; cdr3_length: 16; clone_size: .; j_call: TRBJ1-6; cdr3_nt: TGTGCCAGCAGCGTAGCAGGCAATCAGAAACTCTCACCCCTCCACTTT; cdr3_aa: CASSVAGNQKLSPLHF
d_call: .; v_call: TRBV6-5; cdr3_length: 11; clone_size: .; j_call: TRBJ2-7; cdr3_nt: TGTGTCACCCGGGACACCTACGAGCAGTACTTC; cdr3_aa: CVTRDTYEQYF
d_call: TRBD1; v_call: TRBV18; cdr3_length: 13; clone_size: .; j_call: TRBJ1-5; cdr3_nt: TGTGCCAGCTCACCAGACAGGGGTCAGCCCCAGCATTTT; cdr3_aa: CASSPDRGQPQHF
d_call: .; v_call: TRBV6-5; cdr3_length: 14; clone_size: once; j_call: TRBJ1-4; cdr3_nt: TGTGCCAGCAGGCTAGACAGAATTAATGAAAAACTGTTTTTT; cdr3_aa: CASRLDRINEKLFF
d_call: TRBD1; v_call: TRBV7-2; cdr3_length: 16; clone_size: .; j_call: TRBJ1-6; cdr3_nt: TGTGCCAGCGGCCCCACCGGGACAGGGGGGCGTTCACCCCTCCACTTT; cdr3_aa: CASGPTGTGGRSPLHF
d_call: TRBD1; v_call: TRBV18; cdr3_length: 16; clone_size: .; j_call: TRBJ1-2; cdr3_nt: TGTGCCAGCTCACCACTCACCGGGACAGGGGACTATGGCTACACCTTC; cdr3_aa: CASSPLTGTGDYGYTF
d_call: TRBD2; v_call: TRBV6-5; cdr3_length: 15; clone_size: few; j_call: TRBJ2-1; cdr3_nt: TGTGCCAGCAGACCACTAGCGGGAGGGCCACCTGAGCAGTTCTTC; cdr3_aa: CASRPLAGGPPEQFF
d_call: TRBD2; v_call: TRBV19; cdr3_length: 18; clone_size: .; j_call: TRBJ2-3; cdr3_nt: TGTGCCAGTACTAGAGGGGCGGTAAGAGCGGGAGAGGTAGATACGCAGTATTTT; cdr3_aa: CASTRGAVRAGEVDTQYF
d_call: .; v_call: TRBV5-1; cdr3_length: 15; clone_size: .; j_call: TRBJ2-2; cdr3_nt: TGCGCCAGCAGCTTGGAAGGGGGGAACACCGGGGAGCTGTTTTTT; cdr3_aa: CASSLEGGNTGELFF
d_call: TRBD1; v_call: TRBV5-5; cdr3_length: 15; clone_size: .; j_call: TRBJ1-1; cdr3_nt: TGTGCCAGCAGCTTGGCGTGGACAGGCCCTACTGAAGCTTTCTTT; cdr3_aa: CASSLAWTGPTEAFF
d_call: .; v_call: TRBV4-1; cdr3_length: 13; clone_size: .; j_call: TRBJ1-1; cdr3_nt: TGCGCCAGCAGCCAAGATGTCTGCACTGAAGCTTTCTTT; cdr3_aa: CASSQDVCTEAFF
d_call: .; v_call: TRBV4-1; cdr3_length: 17; clone_size: .; j_call: TRBJ1-2; cdr3_nt: TGCGCCAGCAGCCAAGCTTTGATAGGTGGCACAGGCTATGGCTACACCTTC; cdr3_aa: CASSQALIGGTGYGYTF